This T cell receptor (beta chain) originates from a study of control samples from healthy donors and cancer patients. Using immunoSEQ multiplex PCR, the repertoire was profiled, and TCRdb retains in-frame clones only, with some absent. The sample lists about 250,000 clones, about 80% seen once, with 13% in the top ten. This CDR3 is built from 16 residues. V lost 4 bases to trimming and J lost 7 bases; unmatched junction nucleotides: 9. Germline CDR1 reads SGHTA; CDR2 reads FQGTGA. The receptor was derived from a woman between 55 and 75 years old with lung cancer. The rearrangement uses TRBV7-3 and TRBJ2-3; 12 nucleotides agree with TRBD2. Sequencing was performed on PBMCs. This CDR3 is CASSSRLAGVENTQYF. As DNA, the CDR3 is TGTGCCAGCAGCTCCCGACTAGCGGGAGTCGAAAATACGCAGTATTTT.